The 3 T cell receptor beta chains below come from one sample, sequenced in a study of graft-versus-host responses after intestinal transplantation. Their antigens are not known. The assay was immunoSEQ multiplex PCR, and TCRdb's table has in-frame clones only and misses some. The sample holds 100,000 or so clones, around 91% seen once. This sample comprised unstimulated CD4+ T cells sorted from spleen or lymph node cells, obtained before transplant. These receptor sequences come from a human donor who was the organ donor for an intestinal transplant.

J is TRBJ2-1 and V is TRBV5-1; tentatively, D is TRBD2 (6 bases). The V gene's germline CDR1 is SGHRS and CDR2 YFSETQ. This CDR3 has 17 residues. Trimming pared 4 bases from V and 0 bases from J, leaving 17 bases between. The CDR3 is CASSRALAGGSYNEQFF. The CDR3 DNA is TGCGCCAGCAGCCGTGCGCTAGCCGGGGGCTCCTACAATGAGCAGTTCTTC.

The chain joins TRBV15 to TRBJ1-5; a weak D match, TRBD1 (6 bases). The germline V gene encodes CDR1 LNHNV and CDR2 YYDKDF (reference sequence). The CDR3 has 15 amino acids. Trimming pared 3 bases from V and 6 bases from J, leaving 15 bases between. CDR3 residues: CATSRGTGSRQPQHF. The CDR3 region has the DNA TGTGCCACCAGCAGGGGAACAGGGTCTCGTCAGCCCCAGCATTTT.

The chain combines TRBV7-3 with TRBJ2-3; D ambiguous. V was clipped by 1 base and J by 0 bases, with 11 bases between them. This CDR3 contains 16 residues. From germline, CDR1 is SGHTA and CDR2 FQGTGA. CDR3 DNA: TGTGCCAGCAGCTTAAGTGGTGCGGCTAGCACAGATACGCAGTATTTT. This sequence encodes CASSLSGAASTDTQYF.